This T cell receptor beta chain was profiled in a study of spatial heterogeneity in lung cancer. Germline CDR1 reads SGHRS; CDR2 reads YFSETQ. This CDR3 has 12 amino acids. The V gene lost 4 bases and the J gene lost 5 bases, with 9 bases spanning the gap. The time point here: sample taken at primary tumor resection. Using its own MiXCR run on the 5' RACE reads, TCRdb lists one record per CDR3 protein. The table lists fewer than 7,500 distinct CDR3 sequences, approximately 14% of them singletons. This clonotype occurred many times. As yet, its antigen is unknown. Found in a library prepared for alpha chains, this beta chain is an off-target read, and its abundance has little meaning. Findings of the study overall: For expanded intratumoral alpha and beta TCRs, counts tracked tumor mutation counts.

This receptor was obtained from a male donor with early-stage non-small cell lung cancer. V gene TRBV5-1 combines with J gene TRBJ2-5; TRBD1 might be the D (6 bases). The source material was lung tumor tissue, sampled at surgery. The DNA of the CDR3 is TGCGCCAGCAGCCAGGGGCGTGAGACCCAGTACTTC. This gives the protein CASSQGRETQYF.